This T cell receptor (beta chain) is drawn from a study of blood T cells in healthy people across ages. Whole-study findings and limits: Greater diversity and more naive CD4+ cells were seen in long-lived donors than in aged donors. Calculation of diversity from one million T cells yielded estimates considered to be underestimates.

From germline, CDR1 is SEHNR and CDR2 FQNEAQ (reference sequence). This CDR3 contains 15 residues. Primers used in a second PCR of about 6 to 11 cycles were a sample-barcoded 5' primer and a J-beta primer mix. All cDNA molecules were each tagged by a template-switch adaptor with 12 random nucleotides. TCRdb used MiXCR to reprocess the 5' RACE reads, holding one entry per CDR3 protein. Here the sample spans some 1.5 million distinct CDR3 sequences, roughly 30% being singletons. Remarks on this clonotype: The antigen remains undetermined.

Total RNA was isolated from each sample in quantities of at least 5.5 micrograms. This chain joins TRBV7-9 and TRBJ2-4; the match to TRBD2 covers 10 bases. TRBJ2-7 matches the DNA end more closely, so the J call is doubtful. The receptor's source is a woman aged 25 to 39 in good health. Sequences were obtained from blood. Here the CDR3 reads CASSRSGGRIYEQYF. For the CDR3, the DNA is TGTGCCAGCAGCCGTAGCGGGGGGAGGATCTACGAGCAGTACTTC.